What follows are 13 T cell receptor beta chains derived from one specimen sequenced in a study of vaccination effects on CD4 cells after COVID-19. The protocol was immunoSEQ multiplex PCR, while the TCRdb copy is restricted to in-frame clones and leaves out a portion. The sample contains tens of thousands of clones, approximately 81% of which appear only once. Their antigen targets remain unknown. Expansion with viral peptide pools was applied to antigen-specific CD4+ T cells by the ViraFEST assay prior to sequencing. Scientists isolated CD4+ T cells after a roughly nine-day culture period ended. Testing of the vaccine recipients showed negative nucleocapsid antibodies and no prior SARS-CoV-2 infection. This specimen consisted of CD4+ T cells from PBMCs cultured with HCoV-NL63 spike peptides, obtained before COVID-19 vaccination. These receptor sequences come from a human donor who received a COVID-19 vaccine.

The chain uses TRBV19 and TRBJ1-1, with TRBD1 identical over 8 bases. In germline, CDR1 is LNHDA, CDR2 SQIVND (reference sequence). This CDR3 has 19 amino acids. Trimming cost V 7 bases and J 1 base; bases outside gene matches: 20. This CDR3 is CASKTGVGTRGHQNTEAFF. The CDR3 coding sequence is TGTGCCAGTAAGACAGGGGTTGGGACAAGGGGACACCAGAACACTGAAGCTTTCTTT.

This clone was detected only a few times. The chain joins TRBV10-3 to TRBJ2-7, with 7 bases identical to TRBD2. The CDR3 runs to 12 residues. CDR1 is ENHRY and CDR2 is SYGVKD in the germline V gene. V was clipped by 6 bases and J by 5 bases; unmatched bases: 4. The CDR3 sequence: CAISAGVDEQYF. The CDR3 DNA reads TGTGCCATCAGCGCGGGAGTGGACGAGCAGTACTTC.

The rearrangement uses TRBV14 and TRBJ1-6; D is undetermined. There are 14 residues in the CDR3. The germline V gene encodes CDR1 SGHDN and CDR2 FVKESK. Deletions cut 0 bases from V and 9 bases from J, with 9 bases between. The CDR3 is CASSQELTTSPLHF. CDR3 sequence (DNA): TGTGCCAGCAGCCAAGAACTCACGACTTCACCCCTCCACTTT.

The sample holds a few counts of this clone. CDR3 sequence reads: CATKGVSNQPQHF. CDR3 DNA: TGTGCCACCAAGGGGGTGAGCAATCAGCCCCAGCATTTT. The genes are TRBV19 and TRBJ1-5, with D possibly being TRBD1 (6 bases). The CDR3 is made up of 13 amino acids. Deletions cut 10 bases from V and 1 base from J, with 11 bases between. The germline CDR1 and CDR2 sequences are LNHDA and SQIVND (reference sequence).

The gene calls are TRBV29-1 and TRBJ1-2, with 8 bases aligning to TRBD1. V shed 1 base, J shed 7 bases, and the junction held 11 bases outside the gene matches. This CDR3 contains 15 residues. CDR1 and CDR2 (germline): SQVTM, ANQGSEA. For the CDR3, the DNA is TGCAGCGTTGAAGTGCGAAACAGGGGGTTTGGTGGCTACACCTTC. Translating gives CSVEVRNRGFGGYTF.

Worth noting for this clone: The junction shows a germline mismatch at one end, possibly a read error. CDR3 in amino acids: CASRAWGLQETQYF. The CDR3, as DNA: TGTGCTAGCAGGGCCTGGGGACTTCAAGAGACCCAGTACTTC. V and J are TRBV7-7 and TRBJ2-5; possible D gene TRBD2, 6 bases. Germline V CDR1 and CDR2: SSHAT, FNYEAQ (reference sequence). The CDR3 is made up of 14 amino acids.

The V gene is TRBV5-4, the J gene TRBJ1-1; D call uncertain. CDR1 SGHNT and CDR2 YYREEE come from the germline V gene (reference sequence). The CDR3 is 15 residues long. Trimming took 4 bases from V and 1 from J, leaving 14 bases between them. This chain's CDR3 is CASSAWTPQNTEAFF. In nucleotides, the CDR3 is TGTGCCAGCAGCGCCTGGACTCCTCAGAACACTGAAGCTTTCTTT. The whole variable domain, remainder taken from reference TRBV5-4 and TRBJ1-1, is ETGVTQSPTHLIKTRGQQVTLRCSSQSGHNTVSWYQQALGQGPQFIFQYYREEENGRGNFPPRFSGLQFPNYSSELNVNALELDDSALYLCASSAWTPQNTEAFFGQGTRLTVV.

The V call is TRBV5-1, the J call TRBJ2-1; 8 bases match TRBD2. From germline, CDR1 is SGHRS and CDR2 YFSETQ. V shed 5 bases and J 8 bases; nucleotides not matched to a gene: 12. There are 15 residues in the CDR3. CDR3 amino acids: CASSKPGLGSDEQFF. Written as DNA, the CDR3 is TGCGCCAGCAGTAAACCGGGACTAGGTAGTGATGAGCAGTTCTTC.

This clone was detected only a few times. DNA of the CDR3: TGTGCCAGCAGCCCGACCGACAGGGGCAAAGGCTACACCTTC. Translated: CASSPTDRGKGYTF. V is TRBV5-4 and J is TRBJ1-2, with 8 bases fitting TRBD1. V shed 4 bases and J 8 bases; nucleotides not matched to a gene: 10. Germline CDR1 SGHNT, CDR2 YYREEE (reference sequence). The CDR3 length is 14 residues. The whole variable domain, filled in from reference TRBV5-4 and TRBJ1-2, reads ETGVTQSPTHLIKTRGQQVTLRCSSQSGHNTVSWYQQALGQGPQFIFQYYREEENGRGNFPPRFSGLQFPNYSSELNVNALELDDSALYLCASSPTDRGKGYTFGSGTRLTVV.

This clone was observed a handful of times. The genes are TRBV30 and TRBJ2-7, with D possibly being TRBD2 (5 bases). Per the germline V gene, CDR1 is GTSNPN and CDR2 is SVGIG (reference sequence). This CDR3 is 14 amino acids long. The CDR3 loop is CAIRNWRVPYEQYF. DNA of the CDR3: TGTGCAATCAGAAATTGGCGGGTTCCCTACGAGCAGTACTTC.

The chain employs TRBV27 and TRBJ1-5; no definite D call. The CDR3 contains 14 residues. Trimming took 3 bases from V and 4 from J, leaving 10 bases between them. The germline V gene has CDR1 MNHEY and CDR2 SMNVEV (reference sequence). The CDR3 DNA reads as TGTGCCAGCAGTTTCAAAGGTCATAATCAGCCCCAGCATTTT. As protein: CASSFKGHNQPQHF.

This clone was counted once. The CDR3 DNA is TGTGCCAGCAGTTTAGGGGGGGCAGGCTCCTACAATGAGCAGTTCTTC. This translates into CASSLGGAGSYNEQFF. The rearrangement links TRBV28 to TRBJ2-1, with a weak D call TRBD2 (7 bases). The CDR3 consists of 16 residues. Germline assignment: CDR1 MDHEN and CDR2 SYDVKM. Trimming removed 2 bases from V and 0 bases from J, with 11 bases in between.

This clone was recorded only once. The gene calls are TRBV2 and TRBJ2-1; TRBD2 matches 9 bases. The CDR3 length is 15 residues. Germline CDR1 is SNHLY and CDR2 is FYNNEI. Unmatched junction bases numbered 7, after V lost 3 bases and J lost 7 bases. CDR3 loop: CASSDRAGGRNEQFF. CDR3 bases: TGTGCCAGCAGTGATAGGGCGGGGGGGCGGAATGAGCAGTTCTTC.